Here is one TCR beta chain with its context. What it binds is not known. This record comes from a study of cytomegalovirus exposure and HLA in healthy donors. Study-level points and caveats: High specificity and sensitivity for cytomegalovirus status were reported for the classifier. Later analysis demonstrated an association between a missense DCLRE1C variant and TCR beta V- and J-gene trimming. HLA alleles showed associations with around 15,000 TCR beta sequences in a later analysis, at a 0.05 false discovery rate.

Nominally healthy donors provided the samples, though records likely missed some immune exposures. The study ran its PCR with 60 Vbeta and 13 Jbeta primers. Generated by immunoSEQ multiplex PCR, the TCRdb table keeps only in-frame clones and is missing some. The sample has over 100,000 clones; around three quarters are singletons. The clonotype was recovered from a woman under 30 in good health and CMV-seropositive. The specimen sequenced was PBMCs.

CDR3: CASSLGAGESTDTQYF. CDR3 in DNA: TGTGCCAGCAGCCTGGGGGCTGGGGAGAGCACAGATACGCAGTATTTT. This rearrangement joins TRBV11-3 to TRBJ2-3; tentatively, D is TRBD1 (6 bases). This CDR3 region has 16 residues. The germline V gene encodes CDR1 SGHNT and CDR2 YENEEA. V was clipped by 5 bases and J by 0 bases, with 15 bases between them.